One sample yielded the 14 T cell receptor beta chains listed below, sequenced in a study of OX40 agonist ivuxolimab in advanced cancers. Method: immunoSEQ multiplex PCR; TCRdb's copy keeps in-frame clones and lacks some. This sample carries 70,000 to 90,000 clones, 81% of them seen once, and the ten largest clones take 4.5% to 6%. This specimen consisted of CD4+ or CD8+ T cells sorted from blood, obtained in a trial of the OX40 agonist ivuxolimab. All receptors derive from an adult with an advanced solid tumor such as melanoma, head and neck, liver or kidney cancer.

This chain joins TRBV27 and TRBJ1-4, with D unresolved. With 6 bases removed from V and 6 bases from J, the gap between germline ends came to 17 bases. Germline V gene lookup returns CDR1 MNHEY and CDR2 SMNVEV (reference sequence). The CDR3 runs 15 residues. CDR3 coding DNA: TGTGCCAGCAGCCCCAGAAGAGGCCCTTATGAAAAACTGTTTTTT. This codes for CASSPRRGPYEKLFF.

The chain joins TRBV6-1 to TRBJ1-2; D is unresolved. The CDR3 extends over 16 amino acids. Germline V gene lookup returns CDR1 MNHNS and CDR2 SASEGT. The V end was cut by 3 bases, the J end by 4 bases, with 18 bases between. The CDR3 reads CASSEAAGPLGYGYTF. The CDR3, as DNA: TGTGCCAGCAGTGAGGCCGCCGGGCCTCTCGGCTATGGCTACACCTTC.

V is TRBV18 and J is TRBJ2-1; TRBD1 is a possible D gene (6 bases). Germline V gene sequence: CDR1 KGHSH, CDR2 LQKENI. This CDR3 has 12 residues. V was cut by 6 bases and J by 7 bases, with 10 bases left in between. The chain's CDR3 is CASSRGGNEQFF. The CDR3 DNA is TGTGCCAGCTCCCGAGGGGGTAATGAGCAGTTCTTC.

This clone was counted once. The rearrangement uses TRBV4-2 and TRBJ2-7; 13 bases are a match to TRBD2. After removal of 2 bases from V and 2 bases from J, the junction contained 3 bases not matched to a gene. Per the germline V gene, CDR1 is LGHNA and CDR2 is YNFKEQ. This CDR3 region has 16 residues. The CDR3 nucleotides read TGTGCCAGCAGCCAAACACTAGCGGGAGGGCCCTACGAGCAGTACTTC. This encodes CASSQTLAGGPYEQYF.

The chain's CDR3 is CASKVGYKQSRANVLTF. CDR3 in DNA: TGTGCCAGCAAGGTGGGGTACAAACAAAGTCGGGCCAACGTCCTGACTTTC. The chain couples TRBV9 to TRBJ2-6; D ambiguous. The V and J ends lost 6 bases and 5 bases respectively, with 21 bases between them. The CDR3 is 17 residues long. Germline loops: CDR1 SGDLS, CDR2 YYNGEE.

The rearrangement links TRBV27 to TRBJ2-1; 12 bases match TRBD2. The J segment lost 6 bases and the V segment lost 5 bases, leaving 5 bases of the junction unmatched. CDR1 and CDR2 (germline): MNHEY, SMNVEV (reference sequence). The CDR3 runs to 15 residues. The CDR3 loop reads CASSLLAGGLNEQFF. The CDR3 DNA reads as TGTGCCAGCAGTCTCCTAGCGGGAGGGCTCAATGAGCAGTTCTTC.

The genes are TRBV4-1 and TRBJ1-2; D may be TRBD1 (6 bases). Germline CDR1 reads MGHRA; CDR2 reads YSYEKL. There are 15 residues in the CDR3. The ends were cut back, 0 bases at V and 7 bases at J, with 15 bases in the middle. Here the CDR3 reads CASSQDYRVSSGYTF. CDR3 nucleotides: TGCGCCAGCAGCCAAGATTACAGGGTCTCAAGTGGCTACACCTTC.

V gene TRBV5-1 combines with J gene TRBJ2-2; perhaps TRBD1 as D (6 bases). The CDR3 runs to 15 residues. Trimming cost V 0 bases and J 6 bases, with 12 bases left between them. Germline CDR1 reads SGHRS; CDR2 reads YFSETQ. The CDR3 region has the DNA TGCGCCAGCAGCTTGGGACAGGTCCGTGCCGGGGAGCTGTTTTTT. Its protein is CASSLGQVRAGELFF. The full variable domain, rest sourced from reference TRBV5-1 and TRBJ2-2, is KAGVTQTPRYLIKTRGQQVTLSCSPISGHRSVSWYQQTPGQGLQFLFEYFSETQRNKGNFPGRFSGRQFSNSRSEMNVSTLELGDSALYLCASSLGQVRAGELFFGEGSRLTVL.

This clone was counted between two and nine times. This rearrangement joins TRBV30 to TRBJ2-7; unclear D gene. Germline lookup yields CDR1 GTSNPN and CDR2 SVGIG (reference sequence). The CDR3 is 14 residues long. With 0 bases removed from V and 2 bases from J, the gap between germline ends came to 11 bases. The CDR3 loop reads CAWSVPPETYEQYF. In nucleotides, the CDR3 is TGTGCCTGGAGTGTTCCCCCCGAGACCTACGAGCAGTACTTC.

This sequence joins TRBV6-1 and TRBJ1-2; D perhaps matches TRBD1 (6 bases). CDR3 length: 15 amino acids. Deletions cut 3 bases from V and 6 bases from J, with 17 bases between. Germline CDR1 MNHNS, CDR2 SASEGT. CDR3 in DNA: TGTGCCAGCAGTGATCCCGGGGGCGGGGGCCATGGCTACACCTTC. Amino acid sequence: CASSDPGGGGHGYTF.

This rearrangement joins TRBV10-3 to TRBJ1-1; D ambiguous. CDR1 is ENHRY, CDR2 SYGVKD, per germline. Trimming pared 7 bases from V and 6 bases from J, leaving 9 bases between. The CDR3 has 11 amino acids. For the CDR3, the DNA is TGTGCCATCAACCGAGGGTCTGAAGCTTTCTTT. This encodes CAINRGSEAFF.

The chain joins TRBV7-9 to TRBJ1-1; 7 bases are shared with TRBD1. Germline V gives CDR1 SEHNR, CDR2 FQNEAQ (reference sequence). CDR3 size: 14 residues. Trimming removed 5 bases from V and 1 base from J; junction bases left unmatched: 4. The CDR3 DNA reads TGTGCCAGCAGCGAGGGGGCCACGAACACTGAAGCTTTCTTT. Residues: CASSEGATNTEAFF. Filled out from reference TRBV7-9 and TRBJ1-1, the complete variable domain reads DTGVSQNPRHKITKRGQNVTFRCDPISEHNRLYWYRQTLGQGPEFLTYFQNEAQLEKSRLLSDRFSAERPKGSFSTLEIQRTEQGDSAMYLCASSEGATNTEAFFGQGTRLTVV.

This clone is a singleton in its sample. CDR3 in amino acids: CASRGSTATNEKLFF. The CDR3 DNA is TGTGCCAGCAGGGGGTCCACTGCAACTAATGAAAAACTGTTTTTT. This chain joins TRBV27 and TRBJ1-4, with D hard to call. V lost 6 bases and J lost 0, with 11 bases in between. CDR1 is MNHEY, CDR2 SMNVEV, per germline (reference sequence). The CDR3 loop spans 15 amino acids.

This chain uses TRBV18 with TRBJ2-7, with D uncertain. The CDR3 is 14 residues long. Germline CDR1 is KGHSH and CDR2 is LQKENI. V was cut by 2 bases and J by 7 bases, with 15 bases left in between. CDR3 DNA: TGTGCCAGCTCACCAGGGATCCCTACCGTTGAGCAGTACTTC. Translating it yields CASSPGIPTVEQYF. Variable domain in full (rest from reference TRBV18 and TRBJ2-7): NAGVMQNPRHLVRRRGQEARLRCSPMKGHSHVYWYRQLPEEGLKFMVYLQKENIIDESGMPKERFSAEFPKEGPSILRIQQVVRGDSAAYFCASSPGIPTVEQYFGPGTRLTVT.